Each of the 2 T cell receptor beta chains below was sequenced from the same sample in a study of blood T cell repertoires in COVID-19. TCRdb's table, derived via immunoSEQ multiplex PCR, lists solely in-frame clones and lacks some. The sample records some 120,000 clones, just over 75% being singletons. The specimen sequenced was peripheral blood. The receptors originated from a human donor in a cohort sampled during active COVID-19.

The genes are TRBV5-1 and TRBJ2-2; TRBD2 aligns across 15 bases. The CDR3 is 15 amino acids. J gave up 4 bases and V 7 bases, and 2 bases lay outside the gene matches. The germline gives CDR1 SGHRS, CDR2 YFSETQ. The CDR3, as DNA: TGCGCCAGCCAGGGACTAGCGGGGGGCACCGGGGAGCTGTTTTTT. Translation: CASQGLAGGTGELFF.

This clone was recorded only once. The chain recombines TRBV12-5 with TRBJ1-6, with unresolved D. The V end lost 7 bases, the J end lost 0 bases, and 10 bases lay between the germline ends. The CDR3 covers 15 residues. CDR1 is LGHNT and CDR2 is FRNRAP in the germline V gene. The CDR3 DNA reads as TGTGCTAGTGCCTTGGGGAGCTCCTATAATTCACCCCTCCACTTT. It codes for CASALGSSYNSPLHF.